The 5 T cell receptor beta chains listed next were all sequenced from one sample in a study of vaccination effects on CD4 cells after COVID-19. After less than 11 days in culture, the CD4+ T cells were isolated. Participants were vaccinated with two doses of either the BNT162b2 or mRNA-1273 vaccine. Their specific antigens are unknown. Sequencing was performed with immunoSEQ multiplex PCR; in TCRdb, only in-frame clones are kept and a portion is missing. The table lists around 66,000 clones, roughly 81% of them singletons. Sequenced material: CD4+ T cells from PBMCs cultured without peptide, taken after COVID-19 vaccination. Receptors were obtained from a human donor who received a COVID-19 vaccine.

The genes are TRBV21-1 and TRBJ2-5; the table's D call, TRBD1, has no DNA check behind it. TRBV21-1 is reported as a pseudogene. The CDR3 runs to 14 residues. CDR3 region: CASSAGQGEETQYF. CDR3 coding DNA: TGTGCCAGCAGCGCAGGACAGGGGGAAGAGACCCAGTACTTC.

The CDR3 loop reads CASSEEGETQYF. CDR3 DNA sequence: TGTGCCAGCAGTGAAGAGGGAGAGACCCAGTACTTC. The J gene is TRBJ2-5, the V gene TRBV6-1; D uncertain. Germline CDR1 reads MNHNS; CDR2 reads SASEGT. CDR3 length: 12 residues. Trimming took 1 base from V and 4 from J, leaving 4 bases between them.

The CDR3 nucleotides read TGTGCCAGCAGCCTAAAATGGGGAGGGAATCAGCCCCAGCATTTT. It yields the protein CASSLKWGGNQPQHF. V is TRBV6-5 and J is TRBJ1-5; no clear D gene. The germline gives CDR1 MNHEY, CDR2 SVGAGI. The ends were cut back, 6 bases at V and 4 bases at J, with 16 bases in the middle. The CDR3 has 15 residues.

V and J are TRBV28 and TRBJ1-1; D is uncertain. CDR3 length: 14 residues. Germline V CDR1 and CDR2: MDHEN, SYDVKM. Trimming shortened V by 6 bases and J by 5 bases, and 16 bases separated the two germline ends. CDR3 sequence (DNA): TGTGCCAGCAGACTCGGACGGGGAGGAACTGAAGCTTTCTTT. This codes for CASRLGRGGTEAFF.

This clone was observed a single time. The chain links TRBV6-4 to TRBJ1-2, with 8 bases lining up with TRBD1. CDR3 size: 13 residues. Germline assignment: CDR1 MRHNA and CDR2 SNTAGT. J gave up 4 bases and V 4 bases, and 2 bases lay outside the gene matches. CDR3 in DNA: TGTGCCAGCAGTGCGGGACAGGTCTATGGCTACACCTTC. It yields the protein CASSAGQVYGYTF.